Shown below are 19 T cell receptor beta chains from a single sample sequenced in a study of T cell responses to AZD1222 COVID-19 vaccine. Profiling relied on immunoSEQ multiplex PCR, and the TCRdb table lists in-frame clones only, not all of them. The sample has over 100,000 clones, around nine tenths seen once. The material was peripheral blood, obtained on day 0 of AZD1222 vaccination. The receptors shown here come from an adult in good health.

This chain links TRBV24-1 with TRBJ1-5; D uncertain. Trimming took off 4 bases at V and 0 bases at J, with 12 bases between the two ends. CDR1 is KGHDR and CDR2 is SFDVKD in the germline V gene. CDR3 length: 16 residues. The CDR3 loop is CATSELGLISNQPQHF. CDR3 in DNA: TGTGCCACCAGTGAACTAGGACTGATTAGCAATCAGCCCCAGCATTTT.

This clone appeared once. The genes are TRBV27 and TRBJ2-1; 9 positions match TRBD2. Losses at the gene ends were 6 bases for V and 6 bases for J; bases not matched to a gene: 9. The germline gives CDR1 MNHEY, CDR2 SMNVEV (reference sequence). This CDR3 is built from 15 residues. The DNA for the CDR3 is TGTGCCAGCAGCCCATGGGCGGGAGGGGGCAATGAGCAGTTCTTC. Translated, it gives CASSPWAGGGNEQFF.

The chain combines TRBV5-4 with TRBJ2-6; 10 nucleotides match TRBD1. The J segment lost 3 bases and the V segment lost 4 bases, leaving 10 bases of the junction unmatched. The germline V gene has CDR1 SGHNT and CDR2 YYREEE (reference sequence). This CDR3 is 18 amino acids long. CDR3 protein: CASSGRDRGTDGANVLTF. CDR3 nucleotides: TGTGCCAGCAGCGGAAGGGACAGGGGTACAGATGGGGCCAACGTCCTGACTTTC.

A remark on this clone: The identical CDR3 is also encoded by other nucleotide sequences in the sample. This chain joins TRBV28 and TRBJ2-7; 9 positions agree with TRBD1. Germline V gene lookup returns CDR1 MDHEN and CDR2 SYDVKM. J gave up 4 bases and V 10 bases, and 8 bases lay outside the gene matches. The CDR3 has 13 amino acids. The CDR3 loop reads CATDRGRSYEQYF. The CDR3 DNA sequence: TGTGCCACGGACAGGGGCAGGTCTTACGAGCAGTACTTC.

The genes are TRBV3-1 (or the pseudogene TRBV3-2) and TRBJ2-3, with a weak D call TRBD2 (6 bases). Germline V CDR1 and CDR2: LGHDT, YNNKEL (reference sequence). The CDR3 loop spans 16 amino acids. V gave up 4 bases and J gave up 1 base, with 15 bases separating them. The CDR3 region is CASSRRRAGGTDTQYF. CDR3 coding DNA: TGTGCCAGCAGCCGCCGGAGGGCCGGGGGCACAGATACGCAGTATTTT.

V is TRBV28 and J is TRBJ2-7; no firm D call. This CDR3 is 15 amino acids long. Deletions cut 6 bases from V and 4 bases from J, with 19 bases between. CDR1 is MDHEN, CDR2 SYDVKM, per germline. In DNA form, the CDR3 reads TGTGCCAGCAGCCGAACACCCCCTGCACTGTACGAGCAGTACTTC. Its translation: CASSRTPPALYEQYF.

This clone was seen a single time. The chain has TRBV5-1 and TRBJ1-1; no reliable D call. Germline-derived CDR1 and CDR2 are SGHRS and YFSETQ. V lost 6 bases and J lost 1, with 13 bases in between. The CDR3 length is 14 residues. CDR3 nucleotide sequence: TGCGCCAGCAACTATGGACCCGGGAACACTGAAGCTTTCTTT. As protein: CASNYGPGNTEAFF.

J is TRBJ2-1 and V is TRBV5-4; D may match TRBD1 or TRBD2 (5 bases each). Germline V gives CDR1 SGHNT, CDR2 YYREEE (reference sequence). The CDR3 has 16 residues. V shed 4 bases and J shed 7 bases, with 21 bases lying between them. CDR3 sequence reads: CASSNTAGTLGNEQFF. Here the CDR3 DNA reads TGTGCCAGCAGCAATACTGCCGGGACCTTAGGTAATGAGCAGTTCTTC.

The chain is built from TRBV28 and TRBJ1-4, with D unclear. CDR1 and CDR2 from the germline V gene are MDHEN and SYDVKM. Trimming pared 10 bases from V and 8 bases from J, leaving 23 bases between. This CDR3 is built from 15 residues. The CDR3 protein is CATLGVGVSREKLFF. CDR3 in DNA: TGTGCCACTCTAGGCGTTGGGGTCAGTAGGGAAAAACTGTTTTTT.

This chain joins TRBV19 and TRBJ2-7; TRBD2 agrees at 9 bases. In germline, CDR1 is LNHDA, CDR2 SQIVND (reference sequence). This CDR3 contains 15 residues. Trimming at V came to 2 bases and at J to 6 bases, leaving 8 bases not matched to a gene. CDR3 residues: CASSITRGGAIEQYF. The CDR3, as DNA: TGTGCCAGTAGTATAACTCGCGGGGGGGCGATCGAGCAGTACTTC.

This chain uses TRBV14 with TRBJ2-3; D unresolved. V gave up 0 bases and J gave up 5 bases, with 6 bases separating them. This CDR3 spans 13 amino acids. The germline CDR1 and CDR2 sequences are SGHDN and FVKESK. This CDR3 reads CASSQDFKDTQYF. The DNA of the CDR3 is TGTGCCAGCAGCCAAGATTTTAAAGATACGCAGTATTTT.

The chain joins TRBV18 to TRBJ1-2; D is perhaps TRBD1 (6 bases). The germline V gene has CDR1 KGHSH and CDR2 LQKENI. CDR3 size: 17 residues. With 4 bases removed from V and 4 bases from J, the gap between germline ends came to 22 bases. The CDR3 region is CASSRQTGAGRIYGYTF. CDR3 nucleotides: TGTGCCAGCTCACGCCAAACGGGGGCGGGCCGGATCTATGGCTACACCTTC.

The chain has TRBV19 and TRBJ1-5; D perhaps matches TRBD1 (6 bases). Per germline, CDR1 LNHDA and CDR2 SQIVND (reference sequence). The length of the CDR3 is 16 residues. Trimming shortened V by 6 bases and J by 0 bases, and 15 bases separated the two germline ends. In nucleotides, the CDR3 is TGTGCCAGTAGAGCCCTCGGGACATTTAGCAATCAGCCCCAGCATTTT. Its protein product is CASRALGTFSNQPQHF.

V gene TRBV27 combines with J gene TRBJ1-5; no reliable D call. With 0 bases removed from V and 7 bases from J, the gap between germline ends came to 7 bases. The CDR3 runs to 13 residues. Germline V lookup: CDR1 MNHEY, CDR2 SMNVEV (reference sequence). The CDR3, as DNA: TGTGCCAGCAGTTTATCAGGGTTCCAGCCCCAGCATTTT. It translates to CASSLSGFQPQHF.

The rearrangement uses TRBV28 and TRBJ1-5; D is unclear. The germline V gene has CDR1 MDHEN and CDR2 SYDVKM. This CDR3 has 11 amino acids. V lost 8 bases and J 2 bases, leaving 4 bases between the germline ends. As DNA, the CDR3 is TGTGCCAGCCCTGGCAATCAGCCCCAGCATTTT. Protein: CASPGNQPQHF. Full variable domain (missing parts from reference TRBV28 and TRBJ1-5): DVKVTQSSRYLVKRTGEKVFLECVQDMDHENMFWYRQDPGLGLRLIYFSYDVKMKEKGDIPEGYSVSREKKERFSLILESASTNQTSMYLCASPGNQPQHFGDGTRLSIL.

The rearrangement joins TRBV7-3 to TRBJ2-7; possibly TRBD2 for D (6 bases). The CDR3 loop spans 15 amino acids. CDR1 is SGHTA, CDR2 FQGTGA, per germline. V was clipped by 5 bases and J by 3 bases, with 17 bases between them. The CDR3, as DNA: TGTGCCAGCAGCATTCTTCCGGGAGCCCACTACGAGCAGTACGTC. It translates to CASSILPGAHYEQYV.

The chain links TRBV5-1 to TRBJ1-1; TRBD1 might be the D (5 bases). The CDR3 runs to 14 residues. With 0 bases removed from V and 6 bases from J, the gap between germline ends came to 12 bases. The V gene's germline CDR1 is SGHRS and CDR2 YFSETQ. The CDR3 is CASSLDGAGSEAFF. In DNA form, the CDR3 reads TGCGCCAGCAGCTTGGATGGGGCGGGGTCTGAAGCTTTCTTT.

The chain carries TRBV7-9 and TRBJ2-5; perhaps TRBD1 as D (5 bases). CDR1 is SEHNR and CDR2 is FQNEAQ in the germline V gene (reference sequence). Trimming removed 7 bases at V and 4 bases at J, with 13 bases between. This CDR3 is built from 13 residues. The CDR3, as DNA: TGTGCCAGCAAGGTGGGGCTTTCAGAGACCCAGTACTTC. It is translated as CASKVGLSETQYF.

The V call is TRBV19, the J call TRBJ1-6, with TRBD1 as a possible D gene (6 bases). Trimming stripped 3 bases from V and 8 bases from J, with 11 bases between. Germline loops: CDR1 LNHDA, CDR2 SQIVND (reference sequence). This CDR3 region has 14 residues. CDR3 coding DNA: TGTGCCAGTAGTATTCAAGGGGGGGATTCACCCCTCCACTTT. It translates to CASSIQGGDSPLHF.